The clone carrying this T cell receptor (beta chain) was detected only once. Its cognate antigen is unknown. The germline V and J ends were trimmed by 4 bases and 2 bases, with 10 bases remaining between them. There are 14 residues in the CDR3. Germline V CDR1 and CDR2: SGHNT, YYREEE (reference sequence). These data come from a study of neoadjuvant nivolumab and ipilimumab in lung cancer. Findings of the study overall: Pretherapy blood TCR richness correlated positively with resected tumor richness. Only a single major-pathologic-response sample was available for clonality analysis. TCR receptors were sequenced in few samples. Compared with tumor-adjacent uninvolved lung, resected tumors showed greater richness and clonality.

Assay: immunoSEQ multiplex PCR; the TCRdb copy retains only in-frame clones and omits some. Found here are around 10,000 clones, about four fifths of them singletons; the top ten hold more than 3%. This TCR came from an adult with non-small cell lung cancer. This rearrangement joins TRBV5-4 to TRBJ1-5; no clear D. This specimen consisted of peripheral blood, obtained before neoadjuvant nivolumab, alone or with ipilimumab. The CDR3 DNA follows: TGTGCCAGCAGCCGCTGGGGTGGCAATCAGCCCCAGCATTTT. It specifies CASSRWGGNQPQHF.